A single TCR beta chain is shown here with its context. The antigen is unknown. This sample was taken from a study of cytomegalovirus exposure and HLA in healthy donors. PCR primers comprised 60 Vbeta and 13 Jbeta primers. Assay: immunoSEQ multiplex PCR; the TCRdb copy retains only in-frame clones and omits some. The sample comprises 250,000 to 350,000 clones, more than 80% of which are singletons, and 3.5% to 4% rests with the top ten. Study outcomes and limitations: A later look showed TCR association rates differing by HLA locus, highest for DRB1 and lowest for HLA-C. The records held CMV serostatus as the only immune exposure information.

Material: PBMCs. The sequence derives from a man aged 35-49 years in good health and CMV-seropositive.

The CDR3 spells CASSSDRGIYEQYF. The DNA of the CDR3 is TGCGCCAGCAGTTCCGACAGGGGCATATACGAGCAGTACTTC. V usage is TRBV4-3 and J usage is TRBJ2-7; 8 bases are shared with TRBD1. This CDR3 region has 14 residues. Losses at the gene ends were 6 bases for V and 4 bases for J; bases not matched to a gene: 8. Germline CDR1 LGHNA, CDR2 YSLEER.